A selection of T cell receptor beta chains follows, all from one sample in a study of blood T cell repertoires in COVID-19. Repertoires were generated with immunoSEQ multiplex PCR, while TCRdb's copy carries only in-frame clones and drops some. Seen here are about 180,000 clones, 81% observed once, and the top ten hold approximately 10%. The source material was peripheral blood. The receptors come from an elderly woman with COVID-19, enrolled during active disease. CDR3s include the opening cysteine and the closing phenylalanine or tryptophan. A D gene is named only where the DNA matches it firmly. Some rows have no size entry. The others give once, few or many, or a class for an expanded clone.

size: .
V: TRBV4-1
J: TRBJ2-2
D: .
DNA: TGCGCCAGCAGCCACCGGACAGCCACCGGGGAGCTGTTTTTT
CDR3: CASSHRTATGELFF

size: .
V: TRBV5-8
J: TRBJ2-1
D: TRBD1
DNA: TGTGCCAGCAGCTTGCAGGGGGCAAGGGGCAATGAGCAGTTCTTC
CDR3: CASSLQGARGNEQFF

size: once
V: TRBV7-8
J: TRBJ2-7
D: .
DNA: TGTGCCAGCAGCACCCGACAGGACTGGCACGAGCAGTACTTC
CDR3: CASSTRQDWHEQYF

size: .
V: TRBV2
J: TRBJ2-3
D: TRBD1
DNA: TGTGCCAGCAGTGCGGCAGGGGGCCCACACACAGATACGCAGTATTTT
CDR3: CASSAAGGPHTDTQYF

size: few
V: TRBV2
J: TRBJ2-1
D: TRBD2
DNA: TGTGCCAGCAGTCTAGCGGGAGGGGGGGAGCAGTTCTTC
CDR3: CASSLAGGGEQFF

size: .
V: TRBV6-6
J: TRBJ2-2
D: .
DNA: TGTGCCAGCACCTCTACAGGTGGTCCCGGGGAGCTGTTTTTT
CDR3: CASTSTGGPGELFF

size: .
V: TRBV4-2
J: TRBJ1-2
D: TRBD1
DNA: TGTGCCAGCAGCCAAGAGGGGACAGGGGACTATGGCTACACCTTC
CDR3: CASSQEGTGDYGYTF

size: .
V: TRBV29-1
J: TRBJ1-1
D: .
DNA: TGCAGCGTTGTGGCGAACACTGAAGCTTTCTTT
CDR3: CSVVANTEAFF

size: .
V: TRBV7-2
J: TRBJ2-3
D: .
DNA: TGTGCCAGCAGCTTAGGCCCTGTCGGGTCCGATACGCAGTATTTT
CDR3: CASSLGPVGSDTQYF

size: .
V: TRBV2
J: TRBJ2-2
D: .
DNA: TGTGCCAGCAGTGAAGGGGCAGTCACCGGGGAGCTGTTTTTT
CDR3: CASSEGAVTGELFF

size: many
V: TRBV18
J: TRBJ2-1
D: .
DNA: TGTGCCAGCTCACCAAGGACAGCTAATGAGCAGTTCTTC
CDR3: CASSPRTANEQFF

size: .
V: TRBV12-3/TRBV12-4
J: TRBJ2-1
D: TRBD2
DNA: TGTGCCAGCGGGTCTAGCGGCTACAATGAGCAGTTCTTC
CDR3: CASGSSGYNEQFF

size: .
V: TRBV3-1/TRBV3-2
J: TRBJ1-3
D: .
DNA: TGTGCCAGCAGCCAAGATAGCGGGGCCGGAATAACCCCCATATATTTT
CDR3: CASSQDSGAGITPIYF

size: .
V: TRBV3-1/TRBV3-2
J: TRBJ1-6
D: .
DNA: TGTGCCAGCAGCGCAGGGAATTCACCCCTCCACTTT
CDR3: CASSAGNSPLHF

size: .
V: TRBV3-1/TRBV3-2
J: TRBJ2-6
D: TRBD1
DNA: TGTGCCAGCAGTCAACACCTGGGACAGGGGGCGTCTGGGGCCAACGTCCTGACTTTC
CDR3: CASSQHLGQGASGANVLTF

size: few
V: TRBV24-1
J: TRBJ2-2
D: .
DNA: TGTGCCACCCAAAAAACGAACACCGGGGAGCTGTTTTTT
CDR3: CATQKTNTGELFF

size: .
V: TRBV29-1
J: TRBJ1-1
D: TRBD1
DNA: TGCAGCGCCAACAGGGGGGGAACTGAAGCTTTCTTT
CDR3: CSANRGGTEAFF